The 14 T cell receptor beta chains given below trace back to one sample, sequenced in a study of cytotoxic CD8 clonotypes in ibrutinib-treated CLL (dated by TCRdb to about 2021). The meaning of the sample's time point label: less than 30 months on ibrutinib. Receptor libraries were prepared by the immunoSEQ multiplex PCR assay. TCRdb took over this immuneACCESS table, retaining in-frame rearrangements with V and J assigned. Such tables are incomplete; in checked studies, under half of the missing clones stem from an unresolved V gene, and the remainder is unexplained. In all, the sample holds about 180,000 clones, and approximately 80% of those were seen once. Clones ranked in the top ten supply over 4.5% of the sample. The input for sequencing was PBMCs, taken after 24 months of ibrutinib treatment. These receptors were collected from a human donor with chronic lymphocytic leukemia.

The CDR3 DNA reads as TGTGCCAGCAGCGTGAGCGGGAGGGCCGGAGATACGCAGTATTTT. As protein: CASSVSGRAGDTQYF. V is TRBV9 and J is TRBJ2-3; TRBD2 matches 10 bases. The CDR3 covers 15 residues. J gave up 5 bases and V 2 bases, and 5 bases lay outside the gene matches. CDR1 is SGDLS and CDR2 is YYNGEE in the germline V gene.

This clone appeared a single time. The chain has TRBV11-2 and TRBJ2-7; 9 bases are shared with TRBD2. CDR3 size: 13 residues. The germline CDR1 and CDR2 sequences are SGHAT and FQNNGV. J was trimmed by 3 bases and V by 6 bases; bases with no gene match: 3. The CDR3 here is CASRASGVYEQYF. The DNA for the CDR3 is TGTGCCAGCAGGGCTAGCGGGGTCTACGAGCAGTACTTC.

This clone was seen just once. The chain links TRBV19 to TRBJ1-2; weak D call: TRBD1 (6 bases). V was shortened by 8 bases and J by 6 bases, with 16 bases between the two germline ends. CDR3 length equals 13 residues. Germline CDR1 reads LNHDA; CDR2 reads SQIVND (reference sequence). CDR3 region: CASGPRGRDGYTF. The CDR3 nucleotides are TGTGCCAGTGGCCCCAGGGGCCGCGATGGCTACACCTTC.

V and J are TRBV10-3 and TRBJ1-1; TRBD1 aligns across 7 bases. The V and J ends lost 5 bases and 1 base, in that order; junction bases with no gene match: 1. Germline V gene lookup returns CDR1 ENHRY and CDR2 SYGVKD. The CDR3 loop spans 13 amino acids. The CDR3 nucleotides read TGTGCCATCAGTTGGACAGGGAACACTGAAGCTTTCTTT. Protein product: CAISWTGNTEAFF.

With respect to this clone: A junction boundary mismatches the germline segment, possibly from a read error. The V gene is TRBV30, the J gene TRBJ1-2, with 7 nucleotides matching TRBD1. Germline V gene data show CDR1 as GTSNPN and CDR2 as SVGIG (reference sequence). CDR3 length: 12 amino acids. CDR3 loop: CAWSTQQGPLSF. In nucleotides, the CDR3 is TGTGCCTGGAGTACCCAACAGGGGCCGCTTTCCTTC. Looking up the rest from reference TRBV30 and TRBJ1-2 gives the full variable domain: SQTIHQWPATLVQPVGSPLSLECTVEGTSNPNLYWYRQAAGRGLQLLFYSVGIGQISSEVPQNLSASRPQDRQFILSSKKLLLSDSGFYLCAWSTQQGPLSFGSGTRLTVV.

The chain combines TRBV7-3 with TRBJ1-1, with 9 bases identical to TRBD1. The V segment lost 5 bases and the J segment 0 bases; nucleotides outside the gene matches: 4. CDR1 and CDR2 from the germline V gene are SGHTA and FQGTGA. The CDR3 is made up of 15 amino acids. The CDR3 nucleotides are TGTGCCAGCAGCCCCCGGACAGGGGTGAACACTGAAGCTTTCTTT. Translation: CASSPRTGVNTEAFF.

The rearrangement uses TRBV9 and TRBJ1-2, with 8 bases identical to TRBD1. The V segment lost 3 bases and the J segment 4 bases; nucleotides outside the gene matches: 11. Germline assignment: CDR1 SGDLS and CDR2 YYNGEE. The CDR3 has 16 residues. CDR3 residues: CASSDNRGTVSYGYTF. Written as DNA, the CDR3 is TGTGCCAGCAGCGATAACAGGGGGACAGTCTCCTATGGCTACACCTTC.

The V and J genes are TRBV9 and TRBJ2-1; 9 positions agree with TRBD2. Losses at the gene ends were 3 bases for V and 4 bases for J; bases not matched to a gene: 5. The CDR3 runs to 15 residues. The germline gives CDR1 SGDLS, CDR2 YYNGEE. The CDR3 nucleotides read TGTGCCAGCAGCGCCTTAGCGGGAGAGTACAATGAGCAGTTCTTC. Its translation: CASSALAGEYNEQFF.

The chain joins TRBV6-5 to TRBJ2-7, with 12 bases lining up with TRBD2. Germline V CDR1 and CDR2: MNHEY, SVGAGI. The CDR3 is made up of 14 amino acids. Losses at the gene ends were 8 bases for V and 5 bases for J; bases not matched to a gene: 7. The CDR3 DNA is TGTGCCAGCTGGACTAGCGGGATTCGCAACGAGCAGTACTTC. This codes for CASWTSGIRNEQYF.

This rearrangement joins TRBV5-1 to TRBJ2-7; 9 bases fit TRBD1. J gave up 7 bases and V 0 bases, and 8 bases lay outside the gene matches. Looked up from germline, CDR1 is SGHRS and CDR2 is YFSETQ. This CDR3 spans 15 amino acids. The CDR3 sequence: CASSLADRGSGEQYF. In nucleotides, the CDR3 is TGCGCCAGCAGCTTGGCCGACAGGGGGTCTGGGGAGCAGTACTTC.

This sequence joins TRBV27 and TRBJ2-5, with D possibly being TRBD1 or TRBD2 (6 bases each). CDR1 MNHEY and CDR2 SMNVEV come from the germline V gene (reference sequence). This CDR3 is built from 16 residues. The V end was cut by 0 bases, the J end by 5 bases, with 16 bases between. The CDR3 DNA is TGTGCCAGCAGTTTATCGTTAACGGGGGCTGGGGAGACCCAGTACTTC. Its translation: CASSLSLTGAGETQYF.

The chain employs TRBV19 and TRBJ1-1; D remains unclear. Deletions cut 6 bases from V and 0 bases from J, with 8 bases between. Germline V gene lookup returns CDR1 LNHDA and CDR2 SQIVND (reference sequence). The CDR3 has 13 amino acids. The CDR3 bases are TGTGCCAGTAGGAGGGAGTTGAACACTGAAGCTTTCTTT. Translation: CASRRELNTEAFF.

V and J are TRBV28 and TRBJ2-3, with 8 bases lining up with TRBD2. CDR3 length: 15 amino acids. Germline trimming cut 8 bases from V and 1 base from J; bases unmatched to any gene: 8. The V gene's germline CDR1 is MDHEN and CDR2 SYDVKM. The CDR3, as DNA: TGTGCCAGCGGTACGGTAGCGGGACGCACAGATACGCAGTATTTT. This encodes CASGTVAGRTDTQYF.

This clone was counted between two and nine times. CDR3: CASRDQREAAYEQYF. The CDR3 region has the DNA TGTGCCAGCAGGGATCAGCGGGAGGCCGCCTACGAGCAGTACTTC. The chain recombines TRBV28 with TRBJ2-7; the match to TRBD2 covers 9 bases. The trim removed 6 bases at V and 2 bases at J, leaving 8 bases unmatched. The CDR3 length is 15 residues. Per the germline V gene, CDR1 is MDHEN and CDR2 is SYDVKM.